The 30 T cell receptor beta chains given below trace back to one sample, sequenced in a study of identical twins. TCRdb reanalysed the 5' RACE reads using MiXCR and keeps one entry per CDR3 protein. The sample contains fewer than 800,000 distinct CDR3 sequences, about 7.1% of which appear only once. These records were also assigned to another study, of yellow fever vaccine responses in identical twins.

Sequencing was carried out using PBMCs. These receptors all come from a young woman in good health.

The CDR3 nucleotides are TGCAGTGCTAGAAATAAGACGCAGTATTTT. The encoded protein is CSARNKTQYF. V and J are TRBV20-1 and TRBJ2-3; unclear D gene. CDR1 and CDR2 (germline): DFQATT, SNEGSKA (reference sequence). This CDR3 has 10 residues. The V and J ends lost 2 bases and 9 bases respectively, with 6 bases between them.

This clonotype showed up just a few times. V is TRBV27 and J is TRBJ2-2; a possible D gene is TRBD1 (6 bases). Per germline, CDR1 MNHEY and CDR2 SMNVEV (reference sequence). CDR3 length equals 17 residues. Trimming cost V 2 bases and J 4 bases, with 17 bases left between them. The CDR3 DNA follows: TGTGCCAGCAGTTTAGGGAACAGGGTCCGGGTCACCGGGGAGCTGTTTTTT. This sequence encodes CASSLGNRVRVTGELFF.

The V and J genes are TRBV19 and TRBJ2-5, with D perhaps assigned TRBD1 or TRBD2 (5 bases each). The V gene's germline CDR1 is LNHDA and CDR2 SQIVND (reference sequence). The CDR3 has 14 amino acids. Trimming removed 6 bases from V and 2 bases from J, with 13 bases in between. CDR3 sequence (DNA): TGTGCCAGTAGGCTATGGGACGGTCAAGAGACCCAGTACTTC. This translates into CASRLWDGQETQYF.

This clonotype was counted a few times. The chain recombines TRBV20-1 with TRBJ2-5; D remains ambiguous. With 4 bases removed from V and 3 bases from J, the gap between germline ends came to 12 bases. Germline assignment: CDR1 DFQATT and CDR2 SNEGSKA (reference sequence). This CDR3 is built from 13 residues. The DNA of the CDR3 is TGCAGTGCTATCGGCAACACGGAAGAGACCCAGTACTTC. Encoded protein: CSAIGNTEETQYF.

Ten or more counts support this clonotype. The chain recombines TRBV29-1 with TRBJ2-2; D is possibly TRBD1 (6 bases). V lost 4 bases to trimming and J lost 0 bases, with 9 bases between them. CDR1 is SQVTM, CDR2 ANQGSEA, per germline. The CDR3 contains 14 residues. The CDR3 nucleotides are TGCAGCGTTGTGGGGGCGCCGAACACCGGGGAGCTGTTTTTT. It specifies CSVVGAPNTGELFF.

This clonotype occurred many times. CDR3 DNA sequence: TGCGCCAGCAGCCCTAGCGGGAAGGGGGCCAACGTCCTGACTTTC. Its protein is CASSPSGKGANVLTF. The chain joins TRBV5-1 to TRBJ2-6; the match to TRBD2 covers 9 bases. The CDR3 runs 15 residues. CDR1 is SGHRS, CDR2 YFSETQ, per germline. The J segment lost 4 bases and the V segment lost 4 bases, leaving 3 bases of the junction unmatched.

Details on this clonotype: A much bigger clone sits one base away, suggesting this may be a read error. This sequence joins TRBV7-8 and TRBJ2-7; D is unresolved. Trimming cost V 7 bases and J 2 bases, with 21 bases left between them. CDR1 and CDR2 (germline): SGHVS, FQNEAQ. The CDR3 is made up of 16 amino acids. The CDR3 nucleotides are TGTGCCAGCAACCCTTATGCGGCCGCGGACCCCTACGAGCAGTACGTC. Amino acids: CASNPYAAADPYEQYV.

At least ten counts were recorded for this clonotype. The gene calls are TRBV12-3 or TRBV12-4 and TRBJ2-2; D is perhaps TRBD1 or TRBD2 (5 bases each). Trimming removed 7 bases from V and 0 bases from J, with 12 bases in between. The CDR3 sequence is 15 residues long. This CDR3 reads CASKTGTSNTGELFF. CDR3 in DNA: TGTGCCAGCAAGACCGGGACCTCGAACACCGGGGAGCTGTTTTTT.

This clonotype came up a few times. This chain links TRBV5-1 with TRBJ1-1, with D possibly matching TRBD1 (6 bases). Trimming took off 4 bases at V and 0 bases at J, with 16 bases between the two ends. Germline V lookup: CDR1 SGHRS, CDR2 YFSETQ. The CDR3 runs 16 residues. For the CDR3, the DNA is TGCGCCAGCAGCGTCTTACAGGGAGGGGTGAACACTGAAGCTTTCTTT. Protein sequence: CASSVLQGGVNTEAFF.

This clonotype was detected ten times or more. This chain joins TRBV29-1 and TRBJ2-3; 8 nucleotides match TRBD2. The germline V gene encodes CDR1 SQVTM and CDR2 ANQGSEA. The CDR3 sequence is 14 residues long. The trim removed 5 bases at V and 6 bases at J, leaving 10 bases unmatched. Here the CDR3 reads CSVRRSGSPDTQYF. Written as DNA, the CDR3 is TGCAGCGTTAGGAGGAGCGGGAGTCCGGATACGCAGTATTTT.

The J gene is TRBJ2-5, the V gene TRBV18; TRBD1 aligns across 8 bases. Per the germline V gene, CDR1 is KGHSH and CDR2 is LQKENI. V shed 5 bases and J 1 base; nucleotides not matched to a gene: 3. This CDR3 comprises 14 residues. The DNA of the CDR3 is TGTGCCAGCTCAGCCACAGGGGGCCAAGAGACCCAGTACTTC. Translating gives CASSATGGQETQYF.

This chain uses TRBV11-3 with TRBJ2-7; 8 bases agree with TRBD2. The V segment lost 2 bases and the J segment 3 bases; nucleotides outside the gene matches: 6. The CDR3 has 15 amino acids. Germline loops: CDR1 SGHNT, CDR2 YENEEA. CDR3 region: CASSLSGGPIYEQYF. The CDR3 nucleotides are TGTGCCAGCAGCTTATCGGGAGGGCCTATCTACGAGCAGTACTTC.

The rearrangement uses TRBV2 and TRBJ2-5; 9 positions match TRBD2. V dropped 1 base and J dropped 2; count of bases not matched to a gene: 5. The CDR3 has 16 residues. Germline V CDR1 and CDR2: SNHLY, FYNNEI. The CDR3 nucleotides are TGTGCCAGCAGTGAAGGGCTAGCGGGAATTCAAGAGACCCAGTACTTC. As protein: CASSEGLAGIQETQYF.

This rearrangement joins TRBV27 to TRBJ2-1; D is uncertain. Trimming took 4 bases from V and 2 from J, leaving 9 bases between them. CDR1 is MNHEY and CDR2 is SMNVEV in the germline V gene (reference sequence). The CDR3 loop spans 14 amino acids. CDR3 loop: CASSSLGPYNEQFF. Written as DNA, the CDR3 is TGTGCCAGCAGTTCATTAGGGCCCTACAATGAGCAGTTCTTC.

This clonotype was recorded many times. The gene calls are TRBV12-3 or TRBV12-4 and TRBJ1-2; D not resolved. V lost 6 bases to trimming and J lost 5 bases, with 19 bases between them. The CDR3 is made up of 15 amino acids. This chain's CDR3 is CASSPDRRNGYGYTF. The DNA for the CDR3 is TGTGCCAGCAGCCCTGACCGGCGAAACGGTTATGGCTACACCTTC.

The V and J genes are TRBV10-3 and TRBJ2-1; TRBD2 aligns across 9 bases. Per germline, CDR1 ENHRY and CDR2 SYGVKD. With 6 bases clipped from V and 6 bases from J, the junction kept 12 bases outside the gene matches. The CDR3 loop spans 16 amino acids. The CDR3 region is CAIRSGGRVNGNEQFF. Written as DNA, the CDR3 is TGTGCCATCAGGAGTGGCGGGAGGGTGAACGGCAATGAGCAGTTCTTC.

This clonotype showed up just a few times. The rearrangement links TRBV10-3 to TRBJ2-5, with D hard to call. Germline lookup yields CDR1 ENHRY and CDR2 SYGVKD. V gave up 0 bases and J gave up 0 bases, with 8 bases separating them. CDR3 length: 15 amino acids. CDR3 region: CAISESSANQETQYF. The CDR3 DNA reads as TGTGCCATCAGTGAGTCAAGCGCCAACCAAGAGACCCAGTACTTC.

V is TRBV5-1 and J is TRBJ2-2; no reliable D call. CDR1 and CDR2 (germline): SGHRS, YFSETQ. V was pared by 5 bases and J by 6 bases, with 2 bases between. This CDR3 is 10 amino acids long. CDR3 sequence: CASRAGELFF. The CDR3 coding sequence is TGCGCCAGCAGGGCCGGGGAGCTGTTTTTT. The full variable domain, its missing parts supplied by reference TRBV5-1 and TRBJ2-2, is KAGVTQTPRYLIKTRGQQVTLSCSPISGHRSVSWYQQTPGQGLQFLFEYFSETQRNKGNFPGRFSGRQFSNSRSEMNVSTLELGDSALYLCASRAGELFFGEGSRLTVL.

This chain links TRBV10-3 with TRBJ2-2; 7 nucleotides agree with TRBD1. V lost 7 bases and J lost 5; bases outside the gene matches: 4. CDR3 length equals 13 residues. Per germline, CDR1 ENHRY and CDR2 SYGVKD. The CDR3 is CAITPGQTGELFF. In DNA, the CDR3 is TGTGCCATCACCCCGGGACAGACCGGGGAGCTGTTTTTT.

This clonotype was recorded at least ten times. V is TRBV12-3 or TRBV12-4 and J is TRBJ1-3, with 9 nucleotides matching TRBD1. The CDR3 spans 15 residues. The trim removed 7 bases at V and 3 bases at J, leaving 7 bases unmatched. The CDR3 reads CASTRDRVVGNTIYF. For the CDR3, the DNA is TGTGCCAGCACCCGGGACAGGGTTGTTGGAAACACCATATATTTT.

This clonotype was found many times. The genes are TRBV20-1 and TRBJ2-2; TRBD2 aligns across 13 bases. Germline values: CDR1 DFQATT, CDR2 SNEGSKA (reference sequence). V trimming: 4 bases; J trimming: 8 bases; junction bases outside the gene matches: 1. The CDR3 has 13 residues. CDR3 DNA: TGCAGTGCTAAGGGACTAGCGGGAGGGGAGCTGTTTTTT. Protein: CSAKGLAGGELFF.

In its sample, this clonotype was seen a few times. The chain employs TRBV12-3 or TRBV12-4 and TRBJ2-1; 8 bases are shared with TRBD2. Trimming at V came to 3 bases and at J to 4 bases, leaving 8 bases not matched to a gene. CDR3 size: 16 residues. The CDR3 here is CASSFASGFTYNEQFF. In DNA, the CDR3 is TGTGCCAGCAGTTTTGCTAGCGGGTTCACGTACAATGAGCAGTTCTTC.

The chain is built from TRBV12-3 or TRBV12-4 and TRBJ2-6; possible D gene TRBD2, 7 bases. Trimming cost V 5 bases and J 1 base, with 9 bases left between them. There are 15 residues in the CDR3. CDR3 DNA: TGTGCCAGCAGTGGGGGGGCTTCTGGGGCCAACGTCCTGACTTTC. It codes for CASSGGASGANVLTF.

The table lists this clonotype with a few counts. The chain has TRBV5-5 and TRBJ2-3; D could derive from TRBD1 or TRBD2 (5 bases each). CDR1 is SGHKS and CDR2 is YYEKEE in the germline V gene (reference sequence). V lost 4 bases and J lost 5, with 17 bases in between. The length of the CDR3 is 15 residues. The CDR3 nucleotides read TGTGCCAGCAGCCCCCGGGGCAACTACGAAGATACGCAGTATTTT. Translating gives CASSPRGNYEDTQYF.

Ten or more counts support this clonotype. The chain recombines TRBV5-1 with TRBJ2-2, with D unclear. There are 15 residues in the CDR3. Germline V gene data show CDR1 as SGHRS and CDR2 as YFSETQ. Trimming pared 0 bases from V and 0 bases from J, leaving 6 bases between. CDR3 DNA: TGCGCCAGCAGCTTGGCCCCTCCGAACACCGGGGAGCTGTTTTTT. It encodes CASSLAPPNTGELFF.

This sequence joins TRBV24-1 and TRBJ2-5, with D possibly TRBD2 on 6 matching bases. Germline values: CDR1 KGHDR, CDR2 SFDVKD. The CDR3 runs to 16 residues. V gave up 1 base and J gave up 5 bases, with 16 bases separating them. The CDR3 here is CATSDLGPLGGETQYF. DNA for the CDR3: TGTGCCACCAGTGATTTAGGGCCTCTCGGAGGGGAGACCCAGTACTTC.

This clonotype was seen a handful of times. The rearrangement links TRBV19 to TRBJ1-6; D is possibly TRBD1 (5 bases). Germline V CDR1 and CDR2: LNHDA, SQIVND (reference sequence). Trimming removed 6 bases at V and 0 bases at J, with 9 bases between. The CDR3 has 15 residues. The CDR3 DNA reads as TGTGCCAGTAGAGCCGACAGCTCCTATAATTCACCCCTCCACTTT. This encodes CASRADSSYNSPLHF. Full variable domain (rest looked up from reference TRBV19 and TRBJ1-6): DGGITQSPKYLFRKEGQNVTLSCEQNLNHDAMYWYRQDPGQGLRLIYYSQIVNDFQKGDIAEGYSVSREKKESFPLTVTSAQKNPTAFYLCASRADSSYNSPLHFGNGTRLTVT.

This clonotype has more than one count but fewer than ten. The genes are TRBV2 and TRBJ2-2, with D perhaps matching TRBD1 or TRBD2 (5 bases each). Germline CDR1 reads SNHLY; CDR2 reads FYNNEI. Trimming shortened V by 7 bases and J by 4 bases, and 13 bases separated the two germline ends. The CDR3 runs to 14 residues. The CDR3 bases are TGTGCCAGCAAGGCAGGGACGTCCACCGGGGAGCTGTTTTTT. It yields the protein CASKAGTSTGELFF.

At least ten counts were recorded for this clonotype. The genes are TRBV24-1 and TRBJ2-1; a weak D match, TRBD1 (6 bases). V was clipped by 1 base and J by 7 bases, with 13 bases between them. CDR1 is KGHDR and CDR2 is SFDVKD in the germline V gene. The CDR3 runs to 15 residues. The CDR3 bases are TGTGCCACCAGTGATTTTGTGGGGGCTGTGAATGAGCAGTTCTTC. Translation gives CATSDFVGAVNEQFF.

This clonotype was seen a few times. The chain uses TRBV25-1 and TRBJ2-3; 12 nucleotides match TRBD1. From germline, CDR1 is MGHDK and CDR2 SYGVNS. V was clipped by 7 bases and J by 6 bases; unmatched bases: 8. The CDR3 has 15 residues. The CDR3 sequence is CASTLGQGAFDTQYF. In DNA, the CDR3 is TGTGCCAGCACCCTGGGACAGGGGGCCTTTGATACGCAGTATTTT.